One T cell receptor beta chain is described in this entry. The data were taken from a study of CDR3 diversity in severe acne. TCRdb re-called the PCR reads through MiXCR, storing one row per CDR3 protein. This sample has over 70,000 distinct CDR3 sequences, with 50% to 65% found just once. Sample: blood. The sequence derives from a male donor in good health, without acne.

Written as DNA, the CDR3 is TGCAGTGCTAGAGATATGGGACAGGGGGCAGGAAATCAGCCCCAGCATTTT. Encoded protein: CSARDMGQGAGNQPQHF. This sequence joins TRBV20-1 and TRBJ1-5; TRBD1 aligns across 12 bases. In germline, CDR1 is DFQATT, CDR2 SNEGSKA (reference sequence). V shed 0 bases and J 4 bases; nucleotides not matched to a gene: 7. The CDR3 is 17 amino acids.